What follows describes a single T cell receptor (beta chain). Its target antigen remains unknown. No base qualities exist here, and no much larger clone lies one base off it. Donors of the sequenced samples were patients with active juvenile idiopathic arthritis. Cells were sorted right after thawing, and dead cells were excluded with Live/Dead Fixable Near-IR Stain. This record comes from a study of circulating and synovial CD4+ cells in juvenile arthritis (dated by TCRdb to between 2012 and 2015). Regarding the complete study: Within each patient, the study compared the TCRbeta CDR3 repertoires of three groups: circulating HLA-DR+ CD4 T cells, bulk blood CD4 T cells, and synovial CD4 T cells. Repertoire sequencing aimed to confirm that a circulating synovial-like CD4 T cell subset was enriched in synovial clonotypes. Overall study results and their limits: Because CPL samples and bulk blood CD4 samples differed in T cell genome counts by at least an order of magnitude, sample-size effects were addressed. The difference between circulating pathogenic-like lymphocytes and bulk blood T cells was not detected by traditional Vbeta family usage analysis. Compared with bulk blood CD4 repertoires, both the synovial and the circulating pathogenic-like lymphocyte repertoires were less diverse, and some CPL samples were as oligoclonal as synovium. Overlap with synovium increased with sequencing depth, so measured shared-clonotype fractions likely underestimated the full repertoire overlap. Circulating pathogenic-like lymphocytes were found to cluster with synovial T cells, and a substantially higher fraction of CDR3 sequences was shared with synovium by circulating pathogenic-like lymphocytes than by bulk blood.

Library preparation employed the immunoSEQ multiplex PCR assay. TCRbeta CDR3 sequencing was performed as a commercial service by an external provider. In the paper's pipeline: The analyses relied on productive nucleotide sequences along with amino acid sequences obtained through in silico translation. Diversity was measured with Renyi entropy across alpha values, using the median of 200 repeated subsamples to equalise sample size. The distance between each pair of repertoires was calculated as one minus the Chao-modified Jaccard index, which corrects for under-sampling, and this distance was used for clustering. Frequency-weighted overlap with synovial clonotypes was computed at 200 sample sizes with 200 draws without replacement at each size, and the value at the size of the smaller sample was reported. TCRdb took this table from immuneACCESS and kept in-frame rearrangements with V and J called. Such tables lack part of the clones; where checked against another copy, unresolved V genes explain under half of the gap, and the rest is unexplained. V and J calls and clone size are given by that table; D and trimming were obtained from the DNA. This sample lists about 3,200 clones; under 90% were detected once. Of the sample, 4% to 5.5% falls within the top ten clones.

V loses 3 bases of germline sequence and J loses 8 bases, and the interval between the two ends is 13 bases. The CDR3 sequence holds 14 residues, the cysteine and phenylalanine included. Only the CDR3 portion is preserved as DNA: 42 bases, with reading frame beginning at the first base. CDR1 MDHEN and CDR2 SYDVKM were looked up in the germline V gene. The TCR was taken from a human donor with juvenile idiopathic arthritis. Sequenced sample: CD4+ T cells from synovial fluid. The chain is assembled from TRBV28 and TRBJ1-4, with no confidently assigned D gene. DNA sequence: TGTGCCAGCAGTTTCCAGATAAGGAGGGAAAAACTGTTTTTT. It is translated as CASSFQIRREKLFF.